Reported below is one T cell receptor (beta chain). Its specificity is unknown. Donors consisted of healthy bone marrow donors. In the PCR, 60 Vbeta and 13 Jbeta primers were used. TCRdb's table, derived via immunoSEQ multiplex PCR, lists solely in-frame clones and lacks some. The table includes more than 110,000 clones, roughly 83% detected once. These data belong to a study of cytomegalovirus exposure and HLA in healthy donors. The study's findings and limits: A few CMV-associated chains proved CMV antigen-specific in vitro. Segments of the TCR beta V type were, in most cases, productive about 87% or about 30% of the time in an earlier analysis. Rare TCR sequences predominated, though certain public TCRs were found in many donors.

Germline assignment: CDR1 SGDLS and CDR2 YYNGEE. This CDR3 comprises 14 residues. The V and J ends lost 2 bases and 5 bases, in that order; junction bases with no gene match: 4. Sequencing was performed on PBMCs. The chain recombines TRBV9 with TRBJ2-5; 9 bases line up with TRBD1. The receptor was isolated from a female donor in good health and CMV-seronegative. CDR3 sequence: CASSVGTGKETQYF. CDR3 DNA: TGTGCCAGCAGCGTGGGGACAGGGAAGGAGACCCAGTACTTC.